This T cell receptor (beta chain) was retrieved from a study of blood T cell repertoires in COVID-19. About the study: Whether acute or convalescent, the COVID-19 samples came from the United States, Italy and Spain.

Generated by immunoSEQ multiplex PCR, the TCRdb table keeps only in-frame clones and is missing some. Among tens of thousands of clones listed, around 82% were seen once. The CDR3 covers 14 residues. V lost 3 bases to trimming and J lost 5 bases, with 12 bases between them. Germline V gene lookup returns CDR1 KGHSH and CDR2 LQKENI. Sequenced sample: peripheral blood. The TCR sequence derives from a human donor in a cohort sampled during active COVID-19. This sequence joins TRBV18 and TRBJ2-3; weak D call: TRBD2 (6 bases). The CDR3, as DNA: TGTGCCAGCTCACCGATCGGGGGTATAGATACGCAGTATTTT. Its translation: CASSPIGGIDTQYF.